The rows below give T cell receptor beta chains drawn from one sample of a study of human T cells and chemical hapten exposure. TCRdb re-analysed the RACE reads in MiXCR, keeping a single row per CDR3 protein. The sample consists of tens of thousands of distinct CDR3 sequences, less than 8% of them appearing once. Sequencing was done on a sample of whole blood. All receptors come from a human donor in good health. Some clones in this sample may be carry-over from other donors' samples. The CDR3 runs from the conserved cysteine through the conserved F or W. Fields, in order: V gene, D gene, clone size, J gene, CDR3 DNA, CDR3 protein. A D gene is named only where the DNA matches it firmly. A clone size is listed for some rows: how often the clone was seen (once, few, many), or a class if it is expanded.

TRBV25-1	-	many	TRBJ1-5	TGTGCCAGCACTTCCGGGGCCAATCAGCCCCAGCATTTT	CASTSGANQPQHF
TRBV5-6	-	many	TRBJ2-2	TGTGCCAGCAGCTCTACCACCGGGGAGCTGTTTTTT	CASSSTTGELFF
TRBV5-1	-	-	TRBJ1-1	TGCGCCAGCAGCTTGAGTGGCATGGGGAACACTGAAGCTTTCTTT	CASSLSGMGNTEAFF
TRBV12-3/TRBV12-4	TRBD1	medium-sized	TRBJ2-3	TGTGCCAGCAGTCCGGGACAGGGCACAGATACGCAGTATTTT	CASSPGQGTDTQYF
TRBV2	-	-	TRBJ1-2	TGTGCCAGCAGTGTTGGGCATACATCTAACTATGGCGACACCTTC	CASSVGHTSNYGDTF
TRBV7-2	-	many	TRBJ2-3	TGTGCCAGCAGCTTAGTGTCGTACTTCACAGATACGCAGTATTTT	CASSLVSYFTDTQYF
TRBV29-1	TRBD2	-	TRBJ2-7	TGCAGCGTGATAAGGACTAGTCGTAAGGACGAGCAGTACTTC	CSVIRTSRKDEQYF
TRBV10-3	TRBD1	-	TRBJ1-5	TGTGCCATCAGTGAGGGCAGGGGGCGGGTAAGCAATCAGCCCCAGCATTTT	CAISEGRGRVSNQPQHF
TRBV20-1	-	few	TRBJ2-1	TGCAGTGCTAGAGATCGGAGTGCACAGGAGCAGTTCTTC	CSARDRSAQEQFF
TRBV12-3/TRBV12-4	-	many	TRBJ1-6	TGTGCCAGCAGCTCCTTTGGGTTTCGGAATTCACCCCTCCACTTT	CASSSFGFRNSPLHF
TRBV18	-	many	TRBJ1-1	TGTGCCAGCTCACCTCACAGGGATACTGAAGCTTTCTTT	CASSPHRDTEAFF
TRBV29-1	-	many	TRBJ1-3	TGCAGCGTTCGGGACCAACATGGGCACACCATATATTTT	CSVRDQHGHTIYF
TRBV2	TRBD1	-	TRBJ1-2	TGTGCCAGCAAGGGGACAGGGACTAACTATGGCGACACCTTC	CASKGTGTNYGDTF
TRBV20-1	TRBD1	many	TRBJ2-7	TGCAGTGCTAACAAACAGGGGGCCATCGAGCAGTACTTC	CSANKQGAIEQYF
TRBV7-9	TRBD2	few	TRBJ2-7	TGTGCCAGCAGCTTAGATCGGACTAGCGGGGTCGAGCAGTACTTC	CASSLDRTSGVEQYF
TRBV28	-	many	TRBJ2-6	TGTGCCAGCAGTTTGGCCCCCCTTGGGGCCAACGTCCTGACTTTC	CASSLAPLGANVLTF
TRBV6-6	-	many	TRBJ2-1	TGTGCCAGCAGCAACCGGAAGCAGTTCTTC	CASSNRKQFF
TRBV29-1	-	many	TRBJ2-3	TGCAGCGTTGAGGGTAGCGGCTACACAGATACGCAGTATTTT	CSVEGSGYTDTQYF
TRBV7-2	TRBD2	few	TRBJ2-3	TGTGCCAGCAGCTACAGACTAGCGGGGGCCCATTTCACAGATACGCAGTATTTT	CASSYRLAGAHFTDTQYF
TRBV5-4	-	-	TRBJ1-4	TGTGCCAGCAGCGTGCAGGGGAAGGAAAAACTGTTTTTT	CASSVQGKEKLFF
TRBV5-1	-	-	TRBJ2-3	TGCGCCAGCAGCTTGGCCGGGGGTTGGGCAGATACGCAGTATTTT	CASSLAGGWADTQYF
TRBV30	-	-	TRBJ1-4	TGTGCCTGGAGTGTACATACAGGGAGGACAAATGAAAAACTGTTTTTT	CAWSVHTGRTNEKLFF
TRBV5-1	-	-	TRBJ2-2	TGCGCCAGCAGCTTGGGAGCGACAGGGAACACCGGGGAGCTGTTTTTT	CASSLGATGNTGELFF